The present T cell receptor (beta chain) was sequenced within a study of cytomegalovirus exposure and HLA in healthy donors. Study in general: In a later analysis, it was reported that the roughly 120 validation repertoires had been produced on the same platform as the 670 or so repertoires belonging to the first cohort.

J was trimmed by 5 bases and V by 5 bases; bases with no gene match: 15. Germline V gives CDR1 SQVTM, CDR2 ANQGSEA. CDR3 size: 15 residues. On this clone: Its target is unknown.

General study results and limits: The study put some 150 TCR beta chains on its list as cytomegalovirus-associated. In vitro experiments confirmed that three CMV-associated chains were specific for CMV antigens.

The assay was immunoSEQ multiplex PCR, and TCRdb's table has in-frame clones only and misses some. The profile covers some 130,000 clones, with approximately 84% appearing a single time and 25% to 30% taken by the ten largest. The clonotype comes from a man aged 30 to 45 in good health and CMV-seropositive. Sequencing was done on a sample of PBMCs. The genes are TRBV29-1 and TRBJ2-7; 7 bases are a match to TRBD1. For the CDR3, the DNA is TGCAGCGTTTTTTACCCGAGGGGACAGATACACGAGCAGTACTTC. Translating it yields CSVFYPRGQIHEQYF.